The following is a T cell receptor (beta chain) sequence with its context. This entry comes from a study of blood T cell repertoires in COVID-19. As for the study in general: There were acute and convalescent COVID-19 samples, and they came from the United States, Italy and Spain.

Clones were read by immunoSEQ multiplex PCR, and TCRdb kept only the in-frame ones, dropping some. Of 60,000 to 75,000 clones listed, 91% are singletons. CDR3 length: 15 residues. The J segment lost 3 bases and the V segment lost 5 bases, leaving 3 bases of the junction unmatched. From germline, CDR1 is SEHNR and CDR2 FQNEAQ (reference sequence). This chain links TRBV7-9 with TRBJ2-1, with 11 nucleotides matching TRBD2. Sequencing was performed on peripheral blood. This sequence originates from a man aged 40-49 years with COVID-19, enrolled during active disease. As DNA, the CDR3 is TGTGCCAGCAGCGTGGGGACTAGCGGCTACAATGAGCAGTTCTTC. This encodes CASSVGTSGYNEQFF.